Sequencing of this T cell receptor beta chain was carried out in a study of blood T cell repertoires in COVID-19. Study at large: COVID-19 samples collected from the United States, Italy and Spain covered acute and convalescent phases.

Produced via immunoSEQ multiplex PCR; TCRdb's table is partial and in-frame only. The sample lists about 220,000 clones, approximately 80% seen once, with around 5.5% in the top ten. This clone was found once. In germline, CDR1 is KGHSH, CDR2 LQKENI. CDR3 length: 14 amino acids. V shed 3 bases and J shed 4 bases, with 10 bases lying between them. The chain links TRBV18 to TRBJ1-3, with no clear D. Source material: peripheral blood. This receptor was obtained from a woman aged 60-75 years who had recovered from COVID-19. The CDR3 nucleotides are TGTGCCAGCTCACCGACGACGCGGGGAAACACCATATATTTT. The encoded protein is CASSPTTRGNTIYF.